This TCR beta chain was captured by sequencing in a study of blood T cell repertoires in COVID-19. Background on the study: Material from acute and convalescent COVID-19 was sourced from the United States, Italy and Spain. Nucleic acid was either cDNA or gDNA, and it came from T cells, B-cell-depleted T cells, or PBMCs.

Germline V gene lookup returns CDR1 MNHEY and CDR2 SVGEGT. The CDR3 length is 15 residues. The trim removed 2 bases at V and 4 bases at J, leaving 4 bases unmatched. As processed by the authors: Reference gene primer amplification yielded estimated nucleated cell counts. The data were produced by immunoSEQ multiplex PCR, yet TCRdb's version contains in-frame clones alone and is incomplete. V, J and clone size are those of that table, while D and trimming were read from the DNA. The sample carries roughly 700,000 clones, more than 80% recorded once. This clonotype originated in a young woman with acute or convalescent COVID-19. The rearrangement uses TRBV6-2 or TRBV6-3 and TRBJ2-1, with TRBD1 matching over 8 bases. Sequenced material: peripheral blood. CDR3 coding DNA: TGTGCCAGCAGTTACACAGGGGGAGGATACAATGAGCAGTTCTTC. Encoded protein: CASSYTGGGYNEQFF.